This T cell receptor beta chain was sequenced during a study of shared clonotypes between healthy human individuals. Germline V gene lookup returns CDR1 LNHDA and CDR2 SQIVND (reference sequence). The V gene end was trimmed by 7 bases and the J gene end by 1 base; junction bases not matched to a gene: 9. The CDR3 is 15 residues long. Measured with immunoSEQ multiplex PCR; TCRdb has only the in-frame clones, and not every one. The table lists about 1 million clones, around 74% of them singletons. V and J are TRBV19 and TRBJ1-2; 7 nucleotides line up with TRBD1. The receptor comes from a man aged 18-30 years in good health. Material: memory CD4+ T cells sorted from blood. Subset denoted: CD45RA-negative fraction. Here the CDR3 reads CASTEGGQSNYGYTF. The CDR3 bases are TGTGCCAGTACCGAGGGGGGACAGAGTAACTATGGCTACACCTTC. The full variable domain, in which reference TRBV19 and TRBJ1-2 provide the parts outside the CDR3, is DGGITQSPKYLFRKEGQNVTLSCEQNLNHDAMYWYRQDPGQGLRLIYYSQIVNDFQKGDIAEGYSVSREKKESFPLTVTSAQKNPTAFYLCASTEGGQSNYGYTFGSGTRLTVV.